A single sample is the source of the 3 T cell receptor beta chains below, sequenced in a study of shared clonotypes between healthy human individuals. Method: immunoSEQ multiplex PCR; TCRdb's copy keeps in-frame clones and lacks some. The sample lists fewer than 2.5 million clones, 93% occurring once. Sample: naive CD4+ T cells from PBMCs. The subset here: CD45RA+ positively selected. These receptors came from a man aged 18 to 30 in good health. Some clones in this sample may be carry-over from other donors' samples.

J is TRBJ2-1 and V is TRBV28, with 12 bases identical to TRBD2. V was pared by 4 bases and J by 4 bases, with 5 bases of the junction left unmatched. The CDR3 runs to 16 residues. Germline CDR1 is MDHEN and CDR2 is SYDVKM. CDR3 bases: TGTGCCAGCAGTTGGACTAGCGGGATACCTTACAATGAGCAGTTCTTC. Amino acid sequence: CASSWTSGIPYNEQFF. The full variable domain, its missing parts supplied by reference TRBV28 and TRBJ2-1, is DVKVTQSSRYLVKRTGEKVFLECVQDMDHENMFWYRQDPGLGLRLIYFSYDVKMKEKGDIPEGYSVSREKKERFSLILESASTNQTSMYLCASSWTSGIPYNEQFFGPGTRLTVL.

The V and J genes are TRBV6-5 and TRBJ2-7; the match to TRBD1 covers 8 bases. The J segment lost 4 bases and the V segment lost 2 bases, leaving 7 bases of the junction unmatched. The germline gives CDR1 MNHEY, CDR2 SVGAGI. This CDR3 contains 15 residues. This CDR3 reads CASSYNGQGTYEQYF. CDR3 bases: TGTGCCAGCAGTTACAATGGACAGGGAACGTACGAGCAGTACTTC.

V gene TRBV7-9 combines with J gene TRBJ1-1, with D perhaps TRBD1 (5 bases). The CDR3 totals 16 residues. Germline lookup yields CDR1 SEHNR and CDR2 FQNEAQ (reference sequence). The V gene lost 4 bases and the J gene lost 2 bases, with 17 bases spanning the gap. The CDR3 sequence is CASSSSMQGLNTEAFF. The CDR3 nucleotides read TGTGCCAGCAGCTCTAGCATGCAGGGACTTAACACTGAAGCTTTCTTT.